This entry is about one T cell receptor beta chain. Antigen: not known. The sample belongs to a study of T cells in localized non-small cell lung cancer. Here immunoSEQ multiplex PCR was the method, and the copy in TCRdb shows in-frame clones only, minus some. The data contain 70,000 to 85,000 clones, about 81% of them singletons. Findings of the study overall: Researchers found a median roughly 50 of the top 100 tumor clones in adjacent lung. Sequence data derive from only one tumor region, so heterogeneity remains possible.

The length of the CDR3 is 16 residues. The V end was cut by 2 bases, the J end by 1 base, with 12 bases between. Germline-derived CDR1 and CDR2 are LNHDA and SQIVND (reference sequence). The clonotype originates from a female donor over 55 with stage I lung adenocarcinoma. V usage is TRBV19 and J usage is TRBJ2-4; no clear D. This material consisted of peripheral blood, taken before any cancer treatment. The DNA for the CDR3 is TGTGCCAGTAGTATATGGGTGGGTGAGGCCAAAAACATTCAGTACTTC. Translating it yields CASSIWVGEAKNIQYF.